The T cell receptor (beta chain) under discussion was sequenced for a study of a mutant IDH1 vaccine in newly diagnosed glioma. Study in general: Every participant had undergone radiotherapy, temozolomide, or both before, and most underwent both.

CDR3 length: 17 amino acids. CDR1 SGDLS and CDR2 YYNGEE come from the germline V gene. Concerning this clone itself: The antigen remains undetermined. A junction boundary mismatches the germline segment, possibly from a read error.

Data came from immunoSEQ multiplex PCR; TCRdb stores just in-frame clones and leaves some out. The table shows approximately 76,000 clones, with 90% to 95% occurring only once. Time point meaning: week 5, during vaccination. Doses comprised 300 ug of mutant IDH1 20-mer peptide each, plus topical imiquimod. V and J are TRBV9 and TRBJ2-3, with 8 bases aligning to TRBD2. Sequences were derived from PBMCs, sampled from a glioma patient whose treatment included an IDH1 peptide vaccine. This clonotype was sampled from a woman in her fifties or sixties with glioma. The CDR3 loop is CAGSVESVAGYTDTQYF. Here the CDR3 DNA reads TGTGCCGGCAGCGTAGAGAGTGTAGCGGGGTACACAGATACGCAGTATTTT.